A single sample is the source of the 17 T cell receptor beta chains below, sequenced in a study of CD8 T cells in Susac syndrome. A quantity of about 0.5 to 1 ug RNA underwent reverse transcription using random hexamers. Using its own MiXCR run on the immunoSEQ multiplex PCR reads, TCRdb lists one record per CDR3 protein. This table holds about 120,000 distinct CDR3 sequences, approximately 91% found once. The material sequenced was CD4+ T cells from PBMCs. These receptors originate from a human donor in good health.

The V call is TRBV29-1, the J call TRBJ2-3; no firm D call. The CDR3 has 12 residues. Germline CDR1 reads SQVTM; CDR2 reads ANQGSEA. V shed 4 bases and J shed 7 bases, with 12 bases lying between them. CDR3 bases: TGCAGCGTTGTGGTCTCAGAGAATACGCAGTATTTT. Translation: CSVVVSENTQYF.

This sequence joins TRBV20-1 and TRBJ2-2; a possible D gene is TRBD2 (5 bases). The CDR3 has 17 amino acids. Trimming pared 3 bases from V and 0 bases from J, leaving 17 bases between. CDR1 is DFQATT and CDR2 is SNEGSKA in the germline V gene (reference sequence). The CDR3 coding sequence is TGCAGTGCTAGGGGAGAGAACAGCAATTCGAACACCGGGGAGCTGTTTTTT. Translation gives CSARGENSNSNTGELFF.

CDR3 loop: CASSSGQEATEAFF. For the CDR3, the DNA is TGTGCCAGCTCTTCGGGCCAAGAAGCAACTGAAGCTTTCTTT. The chain couples TRBV18 to TRBJ1-1; D unclear. CDR1 is KGHSH, CDR2 LQKENI, per germline. The CDR3 loop spans 14 amino acids. V shed 6 bases and J shed 5 bases, with 16 bases lying between them.

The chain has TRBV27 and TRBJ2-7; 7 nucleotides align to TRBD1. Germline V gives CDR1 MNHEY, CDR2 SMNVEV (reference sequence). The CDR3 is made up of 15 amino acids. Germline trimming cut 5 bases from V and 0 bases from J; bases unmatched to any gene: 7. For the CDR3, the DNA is TGTGCCAGCAGTCCCCGTGGGACAGCCTCCTACGAGCAGTACTTC. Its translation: CASSPRGTASYEQYF.

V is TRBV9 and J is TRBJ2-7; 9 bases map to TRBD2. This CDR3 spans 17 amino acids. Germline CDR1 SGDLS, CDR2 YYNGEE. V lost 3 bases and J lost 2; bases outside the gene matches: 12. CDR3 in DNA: TGTGCCAGCAGCGGGCGGGGGAGTAGCGGGAGAACCTACGAGCAGTACTTC. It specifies CASSGRGSSGRTYEQYF. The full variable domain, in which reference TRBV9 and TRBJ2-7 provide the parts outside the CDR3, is DSGVTQTPKHLITATGQRVTLRCSPRSGDLSVYWYQQSLDQGLQFLIQYYNGEERAKGNILERFSAQQFPDLHSELNLSSLELGDSALYFCASSGRGSSGRTYEQYFGPGTRLTVT.

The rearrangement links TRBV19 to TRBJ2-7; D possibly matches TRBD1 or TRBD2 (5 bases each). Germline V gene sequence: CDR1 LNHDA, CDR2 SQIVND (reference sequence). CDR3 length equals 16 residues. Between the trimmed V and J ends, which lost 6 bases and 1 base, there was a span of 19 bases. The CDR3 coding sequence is TGTGCCAGTAGCGAACGCGAAAACGAGGGGTCCTACGAGCAGTACTTC. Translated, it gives CASSERENEGSYEQYF.

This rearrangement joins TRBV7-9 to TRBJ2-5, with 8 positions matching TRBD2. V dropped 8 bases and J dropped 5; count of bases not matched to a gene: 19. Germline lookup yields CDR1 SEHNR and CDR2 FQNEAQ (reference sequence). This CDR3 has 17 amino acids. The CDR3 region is CASLNPLGIRGGETQYF. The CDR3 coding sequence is TGTGCCAGCCTAAATCCCCTGGGAATACGCGGGGGGGAGACCCAGTACTTC.

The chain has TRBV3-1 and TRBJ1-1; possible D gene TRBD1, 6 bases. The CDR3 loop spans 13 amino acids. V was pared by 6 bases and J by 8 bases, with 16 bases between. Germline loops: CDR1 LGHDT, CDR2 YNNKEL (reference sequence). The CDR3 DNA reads TGTGCCAGCAGTACGTATACCGGGACAGAAGCTTTCTTT. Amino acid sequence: CASSTYTGTEAFF.

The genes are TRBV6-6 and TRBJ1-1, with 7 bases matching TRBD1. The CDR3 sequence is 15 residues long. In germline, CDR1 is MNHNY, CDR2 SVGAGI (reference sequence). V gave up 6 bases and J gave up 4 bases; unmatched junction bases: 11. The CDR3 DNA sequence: TGTGCCAGCAGCTCGGGACAGCTTCAGGGCACTGAAGCTTTCTTT. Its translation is CASSSGQLQGTEAFF.

Here the CDR3 DNA reads TGTGCCAGCAGTTCCCTGGATGAGCAGTTCTTC. Protein: CASSSLDEQFF. The genes are TRBV6-6 and TRBJ2-1; D call uncertain. This CDR3 is built from 11 residues. V lost 4 bases to trimming and J lost 8 bases, with 6 bases between them. The germline V gene encodes CDR1 MNHNY and CDR2 SVGAGI (reference sequence).

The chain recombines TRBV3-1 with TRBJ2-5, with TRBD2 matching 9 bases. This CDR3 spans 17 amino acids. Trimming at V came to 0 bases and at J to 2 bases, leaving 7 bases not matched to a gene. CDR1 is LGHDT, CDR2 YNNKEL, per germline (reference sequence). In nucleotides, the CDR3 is TGTGCCAGCAGCCAAGATCCGAGCGGGGGGTGGCAAGAGACCCAGTACTTC. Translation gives CASSQDPSGGWQETQYF.

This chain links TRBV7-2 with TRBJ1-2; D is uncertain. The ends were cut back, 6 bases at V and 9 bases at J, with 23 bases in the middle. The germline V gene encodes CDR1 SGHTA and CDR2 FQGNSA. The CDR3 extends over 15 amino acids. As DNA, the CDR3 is TGTGCCAGCAGTTTCTCCCCTCTCAGAATACCAAGCTACACCTTC. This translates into CASSFSPLRIPSYTF.

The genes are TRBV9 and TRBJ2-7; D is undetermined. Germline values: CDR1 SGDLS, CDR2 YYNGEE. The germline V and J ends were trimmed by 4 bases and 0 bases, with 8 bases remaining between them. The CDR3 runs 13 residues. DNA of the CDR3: TGTGCCAGCAGCCCATTTAGCTCCTACGAGCAGTACTTC. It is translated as CASSPFSSYEQYF. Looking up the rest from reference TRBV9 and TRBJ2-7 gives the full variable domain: DSGVTQTPKHLITATGQRVTLRCSPRSGDLSVYWYQQSLDQGLQFLIQYYNGEERAKGNILERFSAQQFPDLHSELNLSSLELGDSALYFCASSPFSSYEQYFGPGTRLTVT.

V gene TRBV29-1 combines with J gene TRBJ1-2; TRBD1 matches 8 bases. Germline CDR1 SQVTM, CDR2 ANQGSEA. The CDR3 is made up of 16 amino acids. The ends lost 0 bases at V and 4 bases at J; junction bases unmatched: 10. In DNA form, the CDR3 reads TGCAGCGTTGAAGATCGAAGACAGGGGAGGATCTATGGCTACACCTTC. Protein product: CSVEDRRQGRIYGYTF.

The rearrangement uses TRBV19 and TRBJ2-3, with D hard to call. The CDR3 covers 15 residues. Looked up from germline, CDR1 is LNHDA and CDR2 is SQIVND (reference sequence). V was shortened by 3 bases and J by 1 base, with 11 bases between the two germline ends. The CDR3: CASSIKIQRTDTQYF. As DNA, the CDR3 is TGTGCCAGTAGTATCAAGATACAGCGCACAGATACGCAGTATTTT.

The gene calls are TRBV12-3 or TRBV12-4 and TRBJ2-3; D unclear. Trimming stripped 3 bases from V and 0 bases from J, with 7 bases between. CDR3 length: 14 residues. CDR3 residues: CASSFPRSTDTQYF. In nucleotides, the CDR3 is TGTGCCAGCAGTTTTCCTAGGAGCACAGATACGCAGTATTTT.

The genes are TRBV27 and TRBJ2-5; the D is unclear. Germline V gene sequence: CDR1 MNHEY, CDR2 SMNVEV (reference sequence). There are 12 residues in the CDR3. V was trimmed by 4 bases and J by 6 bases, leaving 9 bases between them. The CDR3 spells CASSSLGKTQYF. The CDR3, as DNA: TGTGCCAGCAGTTCTTTGGGGAAGACCCAGTACTTC.